A single sample gave rise to the 3 T cell receptor beta chains below, sequenced in a study of human T cells and chemical hapten exposure (TCRdb year 2021). This sample's time point label indicates: pre-sensitization, week 0. In the paper's terms, the treatment or condition label means: therapeutic diphenylcyclopropenone sensitization with weekly scalp DPC. Receptor amplification or capture employed RACE. This sample was sequenced with a NextSeq 500. In-frame beta chains were kept once TCRdb had trimmed the public reads at Q25 with fastp and called clones with MiXCR. Rows with one shared CDR3 protein collapse into an entry with the most common genes and DNA. The sample profile shows some 300,000 distinct CDR3 sequences; 5.5% of them were found once. Over 6.5% of the sample lies in the top ten. Sequencing was performed on whole blood, taken in connection with sensitization to the hapten diphenylcyclopropenone (DPC). These receptors originate from a woman aged 18-29 years with alopecia areata. Some clones in this sample may be carry-over from other donors' samples.

This clonotype has just a few counts. The gene calls are TRBV6-2 or TRBV6-3 and TRBJ2-7, with 7 positions matching TRBD2. The germline V gene has CDR1 MNHEY and CDR2 SVGEGT. This CDR3 region has 14 residues. V dropped 6 bases and J dropped 2; count of bases not matched to a gene: 7. The chain's CDR3 is CASRSGGSTYEQYF. The CDR3 region has the DNA TGTGCCAGCAGGTCCGGGGGGTCTACCTACGAGCAGTACTTC.

The table lists this clonotype with many counts. The chain employs TRBV20-1 and TRBJ2-3; D is undetermined. The CDR3 loop spans 13 amino acids. Germline CDR1 reads DFQATT; CDR2 reads SNEGSKA (reference sequence). V lost 4 bases, J lost 0 bases, and 8 bases lay in between. The CDR3 here is CSAKSWSTDTQYF. The CDR3 DNA sequence: TGCAGTGCTAAGTCGTGGAGCACAGATACGCAGTATTTT.

The V and J genes are TRBV5-1 and TRBJ1-1; the match to TRBD1 covers 8 bases. The CDR3 sequence is 15 residues long. Germline CDR1 and CDR2: SGHRS and YFSETQ. V was clipped by 4 bases and J by 5 bases; unmatched bases: 10. This CDR3 is CASSPLTGEGTEAFF. CDR3 sequence (DNA): TGCGCCAGCAGCCCATTGACAGGGGAAGGTACTGAAGCTTTCTTT.